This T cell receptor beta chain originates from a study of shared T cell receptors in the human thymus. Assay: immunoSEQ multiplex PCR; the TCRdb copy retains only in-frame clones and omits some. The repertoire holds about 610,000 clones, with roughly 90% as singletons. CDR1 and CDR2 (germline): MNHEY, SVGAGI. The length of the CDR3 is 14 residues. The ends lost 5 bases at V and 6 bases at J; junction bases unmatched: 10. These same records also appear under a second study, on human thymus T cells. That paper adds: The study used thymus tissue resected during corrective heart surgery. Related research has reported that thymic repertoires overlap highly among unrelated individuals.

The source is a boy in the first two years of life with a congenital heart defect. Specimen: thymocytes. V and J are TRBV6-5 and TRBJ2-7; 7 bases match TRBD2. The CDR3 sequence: CASSPGGGKPEQYF. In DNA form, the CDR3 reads TGTGCCAGCAGTCCCGGGGGAGGGAAGCCCGAGCAGTACTTC.